The present entry profiles one T cell receptor beta chain with its context. In the same sample, other DNA sequences code for this CDR3. Some clones are missing from TCRdb's copy, which holds only in-frame ones; the method was immunoSEQ multiplex PCR. The table shows 200,000 to 300,000 clones, with 86% occurring only once. These data are taken from a study of blood T cell repertoires in COVID-19. Background on the study: Acute and convalescent COVID-19 specimens originated in the United States, Italy and Spain.

The CDR3 totals 12 residues. Per the germline V gene, CDR1 is KGHSH and CDR2 is LQKENI. V lost 3 bases and J lost 2, with 4 bases in between. The material sequenced was peripheral blood. The sequence came from a man at least 80 years old with acute or convalescent COVID-19. The chain carries TRBV18 and TRBJ2-5; no definite D call. This CDR3 is CASSPYQETQYF. The CDR3, as DNA: TGTGCCAGCTCACCGTATCAAGAGACCCAGTACTTC.